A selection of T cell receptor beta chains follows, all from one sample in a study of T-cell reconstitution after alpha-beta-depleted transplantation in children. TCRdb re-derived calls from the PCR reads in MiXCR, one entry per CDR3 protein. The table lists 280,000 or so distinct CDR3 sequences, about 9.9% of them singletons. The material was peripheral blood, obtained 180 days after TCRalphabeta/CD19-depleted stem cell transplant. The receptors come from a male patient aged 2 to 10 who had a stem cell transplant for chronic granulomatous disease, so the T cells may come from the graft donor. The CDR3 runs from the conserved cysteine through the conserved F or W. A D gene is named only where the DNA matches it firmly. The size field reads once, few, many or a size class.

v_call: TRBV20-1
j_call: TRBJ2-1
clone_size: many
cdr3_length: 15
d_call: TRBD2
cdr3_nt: TGCAGTGCTAGAGATCCAGCGGGGGTCTGGCATGAGCAGTTCTTC
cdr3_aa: CSARDPAGVWHEQFF

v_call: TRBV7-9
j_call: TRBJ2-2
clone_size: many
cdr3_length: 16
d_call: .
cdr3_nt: TGTGCCAGCAGCTTAACGTCTCCCTACGTGGGCGGGGAGCTGTTTTTT
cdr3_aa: CASSLTSPYVGGELFF

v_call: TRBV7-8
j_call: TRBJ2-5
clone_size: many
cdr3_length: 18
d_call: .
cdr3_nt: TGTGCCAGCAGCTTAAATCGGGACATGAGACAACTCGAAGAGACCCAGTACTTC
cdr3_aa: CASSLNRDMRQLEETQYF

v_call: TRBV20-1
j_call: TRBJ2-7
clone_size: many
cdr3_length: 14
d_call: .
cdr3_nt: TGCAGTGCTAGACGGACACAGAGCTCCTACGAGCAGTACTTC
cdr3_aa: CSARRTQSSYEQYF

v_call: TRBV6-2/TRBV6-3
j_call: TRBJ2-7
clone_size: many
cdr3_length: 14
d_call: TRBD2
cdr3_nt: TGTGCCAGCAGTTACTCAGGGACTACCTACGAGCAGTACTTC
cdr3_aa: CASSYSGTTYEQYF

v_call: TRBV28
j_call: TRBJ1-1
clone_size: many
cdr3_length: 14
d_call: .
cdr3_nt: TGTGCCAGCAGCCCCGCTGGGGCGGAGGATCTAGCTTTCTTT
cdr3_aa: CASSPAGAEDLAFF

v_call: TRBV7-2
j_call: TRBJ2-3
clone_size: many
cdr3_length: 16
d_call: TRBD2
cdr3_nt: TGTGCCAGCAGCTTCGAGCTAGCGGGAGACACAGATACGCAGTATTTT
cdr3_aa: CASSFELAGDTDTQYF

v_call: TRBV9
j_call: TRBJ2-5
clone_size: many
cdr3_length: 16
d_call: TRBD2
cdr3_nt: TGTGCCAGCAGCGTAGAGCTAGCGGGAGGCAAAGAGACCCAGTACTTC
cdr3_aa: CASSVELAGGKETQYF

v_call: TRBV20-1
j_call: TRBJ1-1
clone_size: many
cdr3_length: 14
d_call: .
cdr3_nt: TGCAGTGCTAGGTCCGGACGGATGAACACTGAAGCTTTCTTT
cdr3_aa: CSARSGRMNTEAFF

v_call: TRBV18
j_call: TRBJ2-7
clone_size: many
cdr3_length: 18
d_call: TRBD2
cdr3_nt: TGTGCCAGCTCACCCACCGGGACTAGCGGTTCAAGCTCCTACGAGCAGTACTTC
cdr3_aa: CASSPTGTSGSSSYEQYF

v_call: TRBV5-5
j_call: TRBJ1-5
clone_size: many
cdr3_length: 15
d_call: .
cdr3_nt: TGTGCCAGCAGCCCTTACGTCAGGGCGGATCAGCCCCAGCATTTT
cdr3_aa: CASSPYVRADQPQHF

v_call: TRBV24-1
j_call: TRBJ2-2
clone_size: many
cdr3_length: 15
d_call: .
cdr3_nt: TGTGCCACCAGTGATTTACCCCTCTCAGCCGGGGAGCTGTTTTTT
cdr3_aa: CATSDLPLSAGELFF